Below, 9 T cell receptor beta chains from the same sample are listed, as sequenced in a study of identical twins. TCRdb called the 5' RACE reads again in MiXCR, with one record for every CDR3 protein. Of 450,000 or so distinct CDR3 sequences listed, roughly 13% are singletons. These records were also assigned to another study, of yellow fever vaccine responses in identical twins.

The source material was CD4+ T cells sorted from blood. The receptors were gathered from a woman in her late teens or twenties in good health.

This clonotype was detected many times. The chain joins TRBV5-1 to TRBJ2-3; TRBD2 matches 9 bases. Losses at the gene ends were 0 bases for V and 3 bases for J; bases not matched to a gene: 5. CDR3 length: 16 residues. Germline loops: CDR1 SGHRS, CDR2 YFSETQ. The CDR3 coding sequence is TGCGCCAGCAGCTTGGTGGGTAGCGGGAGTACAGATACGCAGTATTTT. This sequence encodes CASSLVGSGSTDTQYF.

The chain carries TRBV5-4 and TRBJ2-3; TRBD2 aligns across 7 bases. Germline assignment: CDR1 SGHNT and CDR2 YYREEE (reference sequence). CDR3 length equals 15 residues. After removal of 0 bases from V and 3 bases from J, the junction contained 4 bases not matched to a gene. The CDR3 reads CASSLARGKTDTQYF. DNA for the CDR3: TGTGCCAGCAGCTTGGCGCGGGGGAAAACAGATACGCAGTATTTT. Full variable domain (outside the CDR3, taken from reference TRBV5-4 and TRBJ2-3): ETGVTQSPTHLIKTRGQQVTLRCSSQSGHNTVSWYQQALGQGPQFIFQYYREEENGRGNFPPRFSGLQFPNYSSELNVNALELDDSALYLCASSLARGKTDTQYFGPGTRLTVL.

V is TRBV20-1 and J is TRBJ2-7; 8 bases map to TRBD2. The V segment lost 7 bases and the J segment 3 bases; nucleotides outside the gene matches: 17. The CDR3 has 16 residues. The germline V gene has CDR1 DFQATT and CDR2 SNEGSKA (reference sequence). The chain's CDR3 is CSVSGGAHTNFYEQYF. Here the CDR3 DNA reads TGCAGTGTCAGCGGGGGCGCCCACACCAATTTCTACGAGCAGTACTTC.

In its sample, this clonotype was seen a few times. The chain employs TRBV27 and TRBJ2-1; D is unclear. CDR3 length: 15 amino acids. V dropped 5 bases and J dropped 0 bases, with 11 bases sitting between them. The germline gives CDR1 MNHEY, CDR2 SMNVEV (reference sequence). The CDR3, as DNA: TGTGCCAGCAGTCCAGACACTTTCTCCTACAATGAGCAGTTCTTC. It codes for CASSPDTFSYNEQFF.

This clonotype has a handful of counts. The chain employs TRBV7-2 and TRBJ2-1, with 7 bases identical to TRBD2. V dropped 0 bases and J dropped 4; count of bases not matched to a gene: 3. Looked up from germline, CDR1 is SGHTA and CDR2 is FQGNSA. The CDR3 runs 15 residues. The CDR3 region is CASSLARLAYNEQFF. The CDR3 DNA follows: TGTGCCAGCAGCTTAGCCAGACTAGCTTACAATGAGCAGTTCTTC.

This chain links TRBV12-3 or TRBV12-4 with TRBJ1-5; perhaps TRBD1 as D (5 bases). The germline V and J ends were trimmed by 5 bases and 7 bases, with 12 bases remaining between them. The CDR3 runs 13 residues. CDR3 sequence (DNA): TGTGCCAGCAGTCCAGGGCCACCCCAGCCCCAGCATTTT. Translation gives CASSPGPPQPQHF.

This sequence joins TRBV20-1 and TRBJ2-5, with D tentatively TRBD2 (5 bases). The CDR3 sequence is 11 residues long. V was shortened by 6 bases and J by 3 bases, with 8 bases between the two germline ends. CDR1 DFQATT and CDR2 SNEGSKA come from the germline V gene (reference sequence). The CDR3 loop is CSAGLEETQYF. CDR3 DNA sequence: TGCAGTGCCGGACTGGAAGAGACCCAGTACTTC.

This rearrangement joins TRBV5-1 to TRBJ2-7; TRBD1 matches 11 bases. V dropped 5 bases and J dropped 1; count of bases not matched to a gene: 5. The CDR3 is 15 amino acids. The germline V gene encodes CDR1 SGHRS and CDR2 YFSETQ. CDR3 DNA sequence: TGCGCCAGCAGACCCGGGACAGGGGGATCCTACGAGCAGTACTTC. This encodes CASRPGTGGSYEQYF.

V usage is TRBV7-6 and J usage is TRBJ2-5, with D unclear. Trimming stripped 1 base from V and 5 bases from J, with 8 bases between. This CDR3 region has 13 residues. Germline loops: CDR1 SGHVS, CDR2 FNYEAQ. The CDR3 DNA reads TGTGCCAGCAGCTTAGTTGTGCGGGAGACCCAGTACTTC. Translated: CASSLVVRETQYF. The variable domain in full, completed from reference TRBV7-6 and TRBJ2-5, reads GAGVSQSPRYKVTKRGQDVALRCDPISGHVSLYWYRQALGQGPEFLTYFNYEAQQDKSGLPNDRFSAERPEGSISTLTIQRTEQRDSAMYRCASSLVVRETQYFGPGTRLLVL.